A single sample is the source of the 11 T cell receptor beta chains below, sequenced in a study of shared clonotypes between healthy human individuals. TCRdb's copy holds only in-frame clones and misses some; the assay was immunoSEQ multiplex PCR. The sample carries some 1 million clones, approximately 70% recorded once. What was sequenced was memory CD4+ T cells sorted from blood. As to subset: CD45RA-negative fraction. The receptor source for this set is a man between 18 and 29 years old in good health.

The chain is built from TRBV27 and TRBJ2-7; D remains unclear. This CDR3 is built from 13 residues. Germline V gene sequence: CDR1 MNHEY, CDR2 SMNVEV (reference sequence). V lost 6 bases and J 5 bases, leaving 14 bases between the germline ends. The CDR3 loop reads CASSPWARDEQYF. CDR3 sequence (DNA): TGTGCCAGCAGCCCGTGGGCTCGGGACGAGCAGTACTTC.

This chain connects TRBV18 to TRBJ1-4, with unresolved D. The germline CDR1 and CDR2 sequences are KGHSH and LQKENI. The CDR3 sequence is 13 residues long. Trimming took off 0 bases at V and 8 bases at J, with 7 bases between the two ends. The CDR3 DNA follows: TGTGCCAGCTCACCACCGAACGGCGAAAAACTGTTTTTT. It translates to CASSPPNGEKLFF.

The rearrangement links TRBV11-2 to TRBJ2-4; 7 bases line up with TRBD2. The junction had 11 bases not matched to a gene; V was cut back by 0 bases and J by 3 bases. The CDR3 is 18 residues long. CDR1 and CDR2 (germline): SGHAT, FQNNGV. The DNA of the CDR3 is TGTGCCAGCAGCTTAGATCGGGGGGTGGACGGCCACAAAAACATTCAGTACTTC. It specifies CASSLDRGVDGHKNIQYF.

The V call is TRBV5-6, the J call TRBJ1-4, with D perhaps TRBD1 (5 bases). The CDR3 length is 15 residues. The germline V and J ends were trimmed by 2 bases and 8 bases, with 16 bases remaining between them. The germline V gene has CDR1 SGHDT and CDR2 YYEEEE. The CDR3 sequence is CASSFSAGRGEKLFF. Here the CDR3 DNA reads TGTGCCAGCAGCTTTTCGGCGGGGCGGGGGGAAAAACTGTTTTTT.

This clone was counted between two and nine times. The chain is built from TRBV25-1 and TRBJ1-2; maybe TRBD1 (5 bases). This CDR3 is built from 12 residues. V lost 2 bases, J lost 7 bases, and 8 bases lay in between. Germline V gene data show CDR1 as MGHDK and CDR2 as SYGVNS. CDR3 sequence: CASSEQGSGYTF. The CDR3 region has the DNA TGTGCCAGCAGTGAACAGGGATCTGGCTACACCTTC.

This clone occurred a few times. The genes are TRBV19 and TRBJ1-2; D gene uncertain. This CDR3 is 14 amino acids long. V lost 4 bases to trimming and J lost 8 bases, with 17 bases between them. Germline CDR1 and CDR2: LNHDA and SQIVND (reference sequence). In nucleotides, the CDR3 is TGTGCCAGTAGTAGGCGAGGACCACAGTACGGCTACACCTTC. This sequence encodes CASSRRGPQYGYTF. Full variable domain (rest looked up from reference TRBV19 and TRBJ1-2): DGGITQSPKYLFRKEGQNVTLSCEQNLNHDAMYWYRQDPGQGLRLIYYSQIVNDFQKGDIAEGYSVSREKKESFPLTVTSAQKNPTAFYLCASSRRGPQYGYTFGSGTRLTVV.

The chain links TRBV30 to TRBJ1-6; 7 positions match TRBD1. J gave up 6 bases and V 4 bases, and 9 bases lay outside the gene matches. This CDR3 spans 15 amino acids. Germline-derived CDR1 and CDR2 are GTSNPN and SVGIG (reference sequence). CDR3 region: CAWTGDRATNSPLHF. In nucleotides, the CDR3 is TGTGCCTGGACCGGTGACAGGGCGACTAATTCACCCCTCCACTTT.

The rearrangement uses TRBV4-1 and TRBJ2-3; the match to TRBD2 covers 10 bases. Germline CDR1 is MGHRA and CDR2 is YSYEKL. J lost 0 bases, V lost 0 bases, and 6 bases had no gene match. CDR3 length: 18 amino acids. Here the CDR3 reads CASSQDHGTSVSTDTQYF. In nucleotides, the CDR3 is TGCGCCAGCAGCCAAGATCACGGGACTAGCGTCAGCACAGATACGCAGTATTTT.

The table lists this clone with a few counts. The rearrangement uses TRBV2 and TRBJ1-1, with 7 bases matching TRBD1. The CDR3 consists of 15 residues. V shed 7 bases and J 5 bases; nucleotides not matched to a gene: 13. Germline V gene sequence: CDR1 SNHLY, CDR2 FYNNEI. DNA for the CDR3: TGTGCCAGCAAAAAGAACGACAGGGTGGGAACTGAAGCTTTCTTT. It yields the protein CASKKNDRVGTEAFF.

This chain uses TRBV29-1 with TRBJ1-2; D unresolved. Germline CDR1 and CDR2: SQVTM and ANQGSEA. With 5 bases removed from V and 0 bases from J, the gap between germline ends came to 10 bases. The CDR3 runs to 13 residues. CDR3 in amino acids: CSVFRPANYGYTF. In DNA, the CDR3 is TGCAGCGTTTTCAGGCCGGCTAACTATGGCTACACCTTC.

The chain couples TRBV6-1 to TRBJ2-5, with 8 bases fitting TRBD1. The CDR3 covers 14 residues. The junction had 7 bases not matched to a gene; V was cut back by 7 bases and J by 3 bases. CDR1 is MNHNS and CDR2 is SASEGT in the germline V gene. The CDR3 nucleotides are TGTGCCAGCATTGACAGGGGCTACGAAGAGACCCAGTACTTC. Its protein product is CASIDRGYEETQYF.